The clone carrying this T cell receptor (beta chain) was counted at least ten times. Its antigen remains unidentified. This sample is drawn from a study of T cells in Graves' hyperthyroidism and ophthalmopathy. The wider study: Once the initial diagnosis was made, peripheral blood was obtained before any treatment. Whole-study results and caveats: Ophthalmopathy, which appeared later, was predicted by the model a median around 6.9 months before onset.

Using RNA transcripts as the source, TCR beta CDR3 regions were amplified. Carried out on the TCR CDR3, a first-round RT-PCR used the HTBI primer set. TCRdb reanalysed the multiplex PCR reads using MiXCR and keeps one entry per CDR3 protein. The sample yields about half a million distinct CDR3 sequences, around a quarter seen once. Patients with ophthalmopathy all had a Clinical Activity Score of at least 3, a NOSPECS grade of at least 4 and duration under 3 months. PBMCs were obtained from approximately 10 ml fresh peripheral blood. V was clipped by 6 bases and J by 7 bases; unmatched bases: 5. This CDR3 is 12 amino acids long.

Sequences were obtained from blood. This TCR was sampled from a woman aged 25 to 39 with Graves' ophthalmopathy. The rearrangement links TRBV12-3 or TRBV12-4 to TRBJ1-1; 7 bases map to TRBD1. CDR3 sequence reads: CASRFRQGEAFF. The CDR3 nucleotides are TGTGCCAGCAGATTCAGACAGGGTGAAGCTTTCTTT.